A selection of T cell receptor beta chains follows, all from one sample in a study of blood T cell repertoires in COVID-19. This table comes from immunoSEQ multiplex PCR, and its TCRdb copy is limited to in-frame clones, with some not included. The table records 200,000 to 300,000 clones, around 90% of them present only once. Sequencing used peripheral blood. All receptors derive from a human donor in a cohort sampled during active COVID-19. Both conserved end residues are part of each CDR3. The D gene is left open where the match is weak. Clone size is given for some rows only: seen once, a few or many times, or a class if the clone is expanded.

D gene | J gene | clone size | V gene | CDR3 protein | CDR3 DNA
NA | TRBJ1-1 | NA | TRBV19 | CASSMSRDTEAFF | TGTGCCAGTAGTATGAGCAGGGACACTGAAGCTTTCTTT
NA | TRBJ2-7 | NA | TRBV2 | CASLLHGGAEQYF | TGTGCCAGCCTTTTACACGGGGGTGCCGAGCAGTACTTC
NA | TRBJ2-7 | NA | TRBV11-1 | CASSLVGGETYEQYF | TGTGCCAGCAGCTTAGTTGGAGGGGAGACCTACGAGCAGTACTTC
TRBD1 | TRBJ1-2 | NA | TRBV7-8 | CASSVKQGAGGYTF | TGTGCCAGCAGCGTAAAGCAGGGGGCAGGTGGCTACACCTTC
TRBD2 | TRBJ2-3 | NA | TRBV18 | CASSPGVAGSTDTQYF | TGTGCCAGCTCACCAGGGGTAGCGGGGTCAACAGATACGCAGTATTTT
NA | TRBJ2-7 | NA | TRBV28 | CASSSYAGISLYEQYF | TGTGCCAGCAGCAGCTACGCAGGGATTTCCCTTTACGAGCAGTACTTC
TRBD1 | TRBJ1-4 | NA | TRBV4-1 | CASSQDPQGGLLSEKLFF | TGCGCCAGCAGCCAAGATCCCCAGGGGGGCTTATTAAGTGAAAAACTGTTTTTT
NA | TRBJ2-3 | NA | TRBV6-4 | CASGVGAGTDTQYF | TGTGCCAGCGGGGTAGGGGCCGGGACAGATACGCAGTATTTT
TRBD1 | TRBJ1-2 | NA | TRBV4-1 | CASSQGTGGGYTF | TGCGCCAGCAGCCAAGGTACAGGGGGTGGCTACACCTTC
TRBD2 | TRBJ2-7 | NA | TRBV6-2/TRBV6-3 | CASSSGDYEQYF | TGTGCCAGCAGTAGCGGGGACTACGAGCAGTACTTC
NA | TRBJ2-7 | NA | TRBV6-2/TRBV6-3 | CASSYRIDSTYEQYF | TGTGCCAGCAGTTACCGAATCGACAGCACTTACGAGCAGTACTTC
NA | TRBJ1-3 | NA | TRBV15 | CATSRDSNSGNTIYF | TGTGCCACCAGCAGAGATTCAAACTCTGGAAACACCATATATTTT
NA | TRBJ2-5 | NA | TRBV12-3/TRBV12-4 | CASSSLIQETQYF | TGTGCCAGCAGTTCGCTAATACAAGAGACCCAGTACTTC
TRBD2 | TRBJ2-7 | NA | TRBV19 | CASRYSGRAGTYEQYF | TGTGCCAGTAGATACAGCGGGAGGGCCGGGACCTACGAGCAGTACTTC
NA | TRBJ1-4 | NA | TRBV6-5 | CASSSAGYNEKLFF | TGTGCCAGCTCTTCCGCAGGGTATAATGAAAAACTGTTTTTT
NA | TRBJ1-1 | NA | TRBV6-5 | CATSGRGTEAFF | TGTGCCACCTCAGGGCGGGGCACTGAAGCTTTCTTT
NA | TRBJ1-2 | NA | TRBV6-5 | CASSYYGPWEYYGYTF | TGTGCCAGCAGTTACTACGGACCTTGGGAGTACTATGGCTACACCTTC
NA | TRBJ1-1 | NA | TRBV18 | CASSPPAMVPGQMNTEAFF | TGTGCCAGCTCACCACCCGCTATGGTCCCGGGACAAATGAACACTGAAGCTTTCTTT
NA | TRBJ1-5 | once | TRBV28 | CASSLFSNSNQPQHF | TGTGCCAGCAGTTTATTCAGTAATAGCAATCAGCCCCAGCATTTT
NA | TRBJ1-1 | NA | TRBV4-3 | CASSQDRVNTEAFF | TGCGCCAGCAGCCAAGATCGGGTGAACACTGAAGCTTTCTTT
NA | TRBJ1-2 | NA | TRBV7-2 | CASSLGAPLAAGYTF | TGTGCCAGCAGCTTAGGGGCCCCCCTCGCAGCTGGCTACACCTTC
NA | TRBJ1-3 | NA | TRBV5-5 | CASSSGTAAGNTIYF | TGTGCCAGCAGTTCTGGTACAGCGGCCGGAAACACCATATATTTT
TRBD1 | TRBJ1-6 | few | TRBV24-1 | CATSRDRGLSPLHF | TGTGCCACCTCCCGGGACAGGGGGCTTTCACCCCTCCACTTT
TRBD1 | TRBJ1-2 | once | TRBV2 | CASRDQDRGFYGYTF | TGTGCCAGCAGGGACCAGGACAGGGGGTTCTATGGCTACACCTTC
TRBD1 | TRBJ2-5 | NA | TRBV5-1 | CASSLVLGRDRQETQYF | TGCGCCAGCAGCTTGGTATTGGGCCGGGACAGGCAAGAGACCCAGTACTTC
TRBD2 | TRBJ2-7 | NA | TRBV30 | CAWHSGREVPEQYF | TGTGCCTGGCACTCCGGGAGGGAAGTGCCCGAGCAGTACTTC
NA | TRBJ1-1 | NA | TRBV30 | CAWSIGRTLNTEAFF | TGTGCCTGGAGTATTGGGCGAACCCTGAACACTGAAGCTTTCTTT
TRBD1 | TRBJ2-1 | NA | TRBV5-6 | CASSWGTGGQIF | TGTGCCAGCAGCTGGGGGACAGGGGGTCAGATCTTC
NA | TRBJ1-2 | NA | TRBV9 | CASSVVGNVYTF | TGTGCCAGCAGCGTAGTTGGCAATGTCTACACCTTC
TRBD1 | TRBJ1-5 | NA | TRBV6-2/TRBV6-3 | CASSSPSGGSNQPQHF | TGTGCCAGCAGTTCTCCTTCAGGGGGTAGCAATCAGCCCCAGCATTTT